The 27 T cell receptor beta chains given below trace back to one sample, sequenced in a study of T-cell memory formation after mild COVID-19. TCRdb independently ran MiXCR on the 5' RACE reads; one entry per CDR3 protein. The repertoire holds about 560,000 distinct CDR3 sequences, with 15% to 20% as singletons. Sequencing was done on a sample of PBMCs or a T cell subset sorted from them (not recorded which). The receptors derive from an adult woman who had mild COVID-19 (a few samples of this study predate the infection). Cell type and time point are not known.

The V and J genes are TRBV5-5 and TRBJ1-2, with no clear D. Germline V gene data show CDR1 as SGHKS and CDR2 as YYEKEE (reference sequence). V dropped 2 bases and J dropped 0 bases, with 20 bases sitting between them. The CDR3 is 18 residues long. CDR3 in DNA: TGTGCCAGCAGCTTTGGGCCAGCGAGGGCATCGGCTAACTATGGCTACACCTTC. Encoded protein: CASSFGPARASANYGYTF.

This clonotype has more than one count but fewer than ten. This chain links TRBV3-1 with TRBJ1-2, with a possible D match to TRBD1 (5 bases). With 4 bases removed from V and 7 bases from J, the gap between germline ends came to 13 bases. The CDR3 runs to 13 residues. Germline V gene lookup returns CDR1 LGHDT and CDR2 YNNKEL (reference sequence). CDR3 amino acids: CASSRQTRVGYTF. CDR3 in DNA: TGTGCCAGCAGCCGTCAAACCAGGGTTGGCTACACCTTC. The full variable domain, in which reference TRBV3-1 and TRBJ1-2 provide the parts outside the CDR3, is DTAVSQTPKYLVTQMGNDKSIKCEQNLGHDTMYWYKQDSKKFLKIMFSYNNKELIINETVPNRFSPKSPDKAHLNLHINSLELGDSAVYFCASSRQTRVGYTFGSGTRLTVV.

This clonotype was counted only a few times. V gene TRBV15 combines with J gene TRBJ1-1; the match to TRBD1 covers 8 bases. The CDR3 has 15 residues. The V gene end was trimmed by 0 bases and the J gene end by 2 bases; junction bases not matched to a gene: 2. Germline CDR1 reads LNHNV; CDR2 reads YYDKDF (reference sequence). CDR3 sequence (DNA): TGTGCCACCAGCAGAGAGACAGGGGTAAACACTGAAGCTTTCTTT. It specifies CATSRETGVNTEAFF.

This chain uses TRBV12-3 or TRBV12-4 with TRBJ2-6; D might be TRBD2 (5 bases). The CDR3 runs to 19 residues. V dropped 6 bases and J dropped 0 bases, with 21 bases sitting between them. The CDR3 loop is CASSPALEAESSGANVLTF. For the CDR3, the DNA is TGTGCCAGCAGCCCTGCCTTGGAGGCTGAGAGCTCTGGGGCCAACGTCCTGACTTTC.

The sample holds a few counts of this clonotype. The chain employs TRBV5-6 and TRBJ1-1; D remains ambiguous. Germline CDR1 reads SGHDT; CDR2 reads YYEEEE. The V gene lost 1 base and the J gene lost 2 bases, with 15 bases spanning the gap. This CDR3 has 16 amino acids. CDR3 region: CASSLYPGYPNTEAFF. CDR3 nucleotide sequence: TGTGCCAGCAGCTTGTATCCGGGTTACCCCAACACTGAAGCTTTCTTT.

The chain combines TRBV6-1 with TRBJ2-3; D uncertain. Germline assignment: CDR1 MNHNS and CDR2 SASEGT. Between the trimmed V and J ends, which lost 3 bases and 6 bases, there was a span of 16 bases. The CDR3 consists of 15 residues. The CDR3, as DNA: TGTGCCAGCAGTGATGGGTCGGGTCGGCGGGATACGCAGTATTTT. Translation gives CASSDGSGRRDTQYF.

This clonotype occurred a few times. This rearrangement joins TRBV9 to TRBJ1-6; TRBD1 aligns across 10 bases. This CDR3 has 16 residues. V was pared by 0 bases and J by 7 bases, with 4 bases of the junction left unmatched. Germline CDR1 and CDR2: SGDLS and YYNGEE. The CDR3 sequence is CASSVEGQGVNSPLHF. For the CDR3, the DNA is TGTGCCAGCAGCGTAGAAGGACAGGGGGTAAATTCACCCCTCCACTTT.

In this sample, this clonotype turned up a few times. The genes are TRBV20-1 and TRBJ1-1; D is unclear. Trimming left V 0 bases short and J 4 bases short, with 9 bases between. The CDR3 extends over 13 amino acids. Germline assignment: CDR1 DFQATT and CDR2 SNEGSKA (reference sequence). The CDR3 loop is CSAREILGTEAFF. Written as DNA, the CDR3 is TGCAGTGCTAGAGAAATACTCGGCACTGAAGCTTTCTTT.

In this sample, this clonotype turned up a few times. The V and J genes are TRBV7-6 and TRBJ2-2, with 11 bases matching TRBD2. The junction had 11 bases not matched to a gene; V was cut back by 4 bases and J by 4 bases. Germline loops: CDR1 SGHVS, CDR2 FNYEAQ. This CDR3 is built from 18 residues. CDR3 DNA: TGTGCCAGCAGCTATACCGCCATAGCGGGAGGGGTCACCGGGGAGCTGTTTTTT. This codes for CASSYTAIAGGVTGELFF. Complete variable domain (other parts from reference TRBV7-6 and TRBJ2-2): GAGVSQSPRYKVTKRGQDVALRCDPISGHVSLYWYRQALGQGPEFLTYFNYEAQQDKSGLPNDRFSAERPEGSISTLTIQRTEQRDSAMYRCASSYTAIAGGVTGELFFGEGSRLTVL.

This chain connects TRBV6-5 to TRBJ2-7, with D hard to call. This CDR3 has 14 residues. With 0 bases removed from V and 5 bases from J, the gap between germline ends came to 11 bases. Germline loops: CDR1 MNHEY, CDR2 SVGAGI. CDR3 DNA sequence: TGTGCCAGCAGTTACTCGTTCGGTTCCCACGAGCAGTACTTC. Translation: CASSYSFGSHEQYF.

The chain is built from TRBV6-2 or TRBV6-3 and TRBJ2-7, with 7 nucleotides matching TRBD2. CDR1 MNHEY and CDR2 SVGEGT come from the germline V gene. The CDR3 totals 15 residues. J gave up 5 bases and V 0 bases, and 7 bases lay outside the gene matches. The CDR3 here is CASSYSRLAVDEQYF. The CDR3, as DNA: TGTGCCAGCAGTTACTCGAGGCTAGCGGTGGACGAGCAGTACTTC.

The chain joins TRBV6-2 or TRBV6-3 to TRBJ2-6, with 7 positions matching TRBD1. This CDR3 comprises 16 residues. Germline loops: CDR1 MNHEY, CDR2 SVGEGT. After removal of 5 bases from V and 0 bases from J, the junction contained 4 bases not matched to a gene. The CDR3 is CASSPTGASGANVLTF. Here the CDR3 DNA reads TGTGCCAGCAGTCCAACAGGGGCCTCTGGGGCCAACGTCCTGACTTTC.

The chain joins TRBV12-3 or TRBV12-4 to TRBJ1-5; maybe TRBD1 (5 bases). The ends were cut back, 7 bases at V and 9 bases at J, with 19 bases in the middle. The CDR3 is made up of 14 amino acids. CDR3 region: CASKTGREGRPQHF. The CDR3 bases are TGTGCCAGCAAAACAGGTCGGGAGGGTCGGCCCCAGCATTTT.

The chain joins TRBV7-8 to TRBJ1-1; the match to TRBD1 covers 12 bases. After removal of 5 bases from V and 4 bases from J, the junction contained 11 bases not matched to a gene. The CDR3 contains 17 residues. Per the germline V gene, CDR1 is SGHVS and CDR2 is FQNEAQ. CDR3 amino acids: CASSKNAGTGGTTEAFF. Written as DNA, the CDR3 is TGTGCCAGCAGCAAAAACGCCGGGACAGGGGGCACCACTGAAGCTTTCTTT.

A few counts support this clonotype. This chain links TRBV27 with TRBJ1-5; 7 bases match TRBD1. The CDR3 consists of 14 residues. The germline V gene encodes CDR1 MNHEY and CDR2 SMNVEV (reference sequence). The V and J ends lost 6 bases and 5 bases, in that order; junction bases with no gene match: 7. The DNA of the CDR3 is TGTGCCAGCAGACGAGGGACAGATCATCAGCCCCAGCATTTT. Its protein is CASRRGTDHQPQHF.

The chain carries TRBV6-6 and TRBJ1-4; 11 bases are shared with TRBD1. The CDR3 consists of 17 residues. Germline V gives CDR1 MNHNY, CDR2 SVGAGI (reference sequence). J gave up 6 bases and V 5 bases, and 11 bases lay outside the gene matches. The CDR3 reads CASSPGQGALDYEKLFF. The CDR3 region has the DNA TGTGCCAGCAGTCCCGGACAGGGGGCGCTGGATTATGAAAAACTGTTTTTT.

The chain combines TRBV7-8 with TRBJ1-6; tentative D call: TRBD1 (5 bases). This CDR3 is 16 amino acids long. Germline lookup yields CDR1 SGHVS and CDR2 FQNEAQ. V lost 5 bases to trimming and J lost 7 bases, with 18 bases between them. The CDR3 loop reads CASSLSPRQRNSPLHF. In DNA form, the CDR3 reads TGTGCCAGCAGCCTTTCCCCGCGACAGCGAAATTCACCCCTCCACTTT.

This rearrangement joins TRBV5-1 to TRBJ2-1, with a tentative D call TRBD1 (5 bases). Trimming removed 9 bases from V and 9 bases from J, with 13 bases in between. CDR1 is SGHRS and CDR2 is YFSETQ in the germline V gene. There are 11 residues in the CDR3. For the CDR3, the DNA is TGCGCCACATCTAGGGGCGGTGAGCAGTTCTTC. Translated: CATSRGGEQFF.

In its sample, this clonotype was seen a few times. V is TRBV20-1 and J is TRBJ2-1, with unresolved D. The CDR3 runs 17 residues. V was shortened by 0 bases and J by 6 bases, with 21 bases between the two germline ends. CDR1 and CDR2 from the germline V gene are DFQATT and SNEGSKA (reference sequence). DNA of the CDR3: TGCAGTGCTAGAGATATAGGGAAAGCCAGATGGGGCAATGAGCAGTTCTTC. Amino acid sequence: CSARDIGKARWGNEQFF.

The chain employs TRBV12-3 or TRBV12-4 and TRBJ2-5, with 8 nucleotides matching TRBD1. The CDR3 is 16 amino acids. J gave up 5 bases and V 0 bases, and 8 bases lay outside the gene matches. The CDR3 DNA reads as TGTGCCAGCAGTTTAGCGTTCACAGGGGGTGGGGAGACCCAGTACTTC. The encoded protein is CASSLAFTGGGETQYF.

The rearrangement uses TRBV15 and TRBJ2-7; the match to TRBD2 covers 12 bases. The CDR3 runs to 17 residues. Losses at the gene ends were 3 bases for V and 5 bases for J; bases not matched to a gene: 11. Germline V gives CDR1 LNHNV, CDR2 YYDKDF (reference sequence). CDR3: CATSRPIGLAGSHEQYF. CDR3 in DNA: TGTGCCACCAGCAGGCCGATTGGACTAGCGGGATCCCACGAGCAGTACTTC.

V is TRBV18 and J is TRBJ1-4; tentative D call: TRBD1 (6 bases). This CDR3 has 13 residues. The germline V and J ends were trimmed by 8 bases and 7 bases, with 14 bases remaining between them. The germline V gene encodes CDR1 KGHSH and CDR2 LQKENI. The DNA of the CDR3 is TGTGCCAGCCGCCGGGGGCTTGGTGAAAAACTGTTTTTT. This sequence encodes CASRRGLGEKLFF.

This clonotype has more than one count but fewer than ten. The chain recombines TRBV6-1 with TRBJ2-7; D is possibly TRBD1 (6 bases). This CDR3 contains 14 residues. Trimming removed 8 bases from V and 3 bases from J, with 17 bases in between. Germline V gives CDR1 MNHNS, CDR2 SASEGT. CDR3: CASGPAQGLYEQYF. DNA of the CDR3: TGTGCCAGCGGGCCGGCACAGGGCCTCTACGAGCAGTACTTC.

A few counts support this clonotype. The chain has TRBV27 and TRBJ2-7; a possible D gene is TRBD1 (5 bases). Germline lookup yields CDR1 MNHEY and CDR2 SMNVEV (reference sequence). Trimming took 2 bases from V and 0 from J, leaving 11 bases between them. The CDR3 is made up of 15 amino acids. CDR3: CASSLQRGSSYEQYF. CDR3 DNA: TGTGCCAGCAGTTTACAAAGGGGCAGCTCCTACGAGCAGTACTTC.

The gene calls are TRBV12-3 or TRBV12-4 and TRBJ1-5; no firm D call. This CDR3 is 14 amino acids long. Trimming stripped 6 bases from V and 1 base from J, with 10 bases between. The CDR3 is CASRLFQSNQPQHF. The CDR3 bases are TGTGCCAGCAGATTATTTCAGAGCAATCAGCCCCAGCATTTT.

The chain couples TRBV10-3 to TRBJ2-1; 8 positions agree with TRBD1. The CDR3 loop spans 15 amino acids. J gave up 8 bases and V 2 bases, and 8 bases lay outside the gene matches. The germline V gene has CDR1 ENHRY and CDR2 SYGVKD. CDR3 nucleotides: TGTGCCATCAGTGAGACCACCGGGACAGGTCATGAGCAGTTCTTC. Amino acid sequence: CAISETTGTGHEQFF.

This clonotype showed up just a few times. The DNA for the CDR3 is TGCGCCACCTCCCCCGGGAGCACCTACGAGCAGTACTTC. As protein: CATSPGSTYEQYF. The rearrangement joins TRBV5-1 to TRBJ2-7; the D gene is possibly TRBD2 (6 bases). Looked up from germline, CDR1 is SGHRS and CDR2 is YFSETQ. V dropped 9 bases and J dropped 2 bases, with 15 bases sitting between them. This CDR3 comprises 13 residues.